This section outlines one TCR beta chain sequence together with its context. Patients aged 18 to 65 had newly diagnosed hyperthyroidism that had lasted under 2 months. Diagnoses used clinical symptoms, serum thyroxine and TRAb, thyroid ultrasound and orbital computed tomography. V gave up 8 bases and J gave up 4 bases; unmatched junction bases: 10. The CDR3 runs to 14 residues. Germline CDR1 SQVTM, CDR2 ANQGSEA. The source of the sample is a study of T cells in Graves' hyperthyroidism and ophthalmopathy. Whole-study context: Peripheral blood was collected at initial diagnosis, before any treatment.

The source material, RNA transcripts, was used to amplify TCR beta CDR3 regions. HTBI primers drove first-round RT-PCR of the TCR CDR3. A single record per CDR3 protein comes from TCRdb applying MiXCR to the multiplex PCR reads. In the table there are more than 75,000 distinct CDR3 sequences, roughly half of which are singletons. This chain links TRBV29-1 with TRBJ2-5; 10 bases agree with TRBD2. Sequencing was performed on blood. This sequence was found in a woman between 40 and 50 years old with Graves' hyperthyroidism. CDR3 residues: CSMTAGGRVETQYF. CDR3 sequence (DNA): TGCAGCATGACAGCGGGAGGGCGGGTAGAGACCCAGTACTTC.